This record covers a single TCR beta chain. Its antigen is as yet unknown. Germline V gene data show CDR1 as SGHRS and CDR2 as YFSETQ. The CDR3 runs to 15 residues. Trimming removed 0 bases from V and 7 bases from J, with 11 bases in between. This entry belongs to a study of T cells in Graves' hyperthyroidism and ophthalmopathy. Study-wide points: Most expanded thyroid clonotypes above 0.001 recurred in blood.

There were TCR beta CDR3 regions amplified from RNA transcripts. The TCR CDR3 was amplified in a first-round RT-PCR using the HTBI primer set. TCRdb re-derived calls from the multiplex PCR reads in MiXCR, one entry per CDR3 protein. Here the sample spans about 380,000 distinct CDR3 sequences, roughly 13% being singletons. The chain carries TRBV5-1 and TRBJ1-6; D gene uncertain. This receptor was taken from a man younger than 45 with Graves' hyperthyroidism that later progressed to Graves' ophthalmopathy. Sequenced sample: blood. The CDR3, as DNA: TGCGCCAGCAGCTTGGTGGGCCACCTAAATTCACCCCTCCACTTT. It translates to CASSLVGHLNSPLHF. The whole variable domain, filled in from reference TRBV5-1 and TRBJ1-6, reads KAGVTQTPRYLIKTRGQQVTLSCSPISGHRSVSWYQQTPGQGLQFLFEYFSETQRNKGNFPGRFSGRQFSNSRSEMNVSTLELGDSALYLCASSLVGHLNSPLHFGNGTRLTVT.